This T cell receptor (beta chain) was profiled in a study of blood T cell repertoires in COVID-19. Study-wide background: From the United States, Italy and Spain came samples of acute and convalescent COVID-19.

Clones were read by immunoSEQ multiplex PCR, and TCRdb kept only the in-frame ones, dropping some. Here the sample spans around 100,000 clones, around four fifths being singletons. Germline-derived CDR1 and CDR2 are MNHNS and SASEGT. The CDR3 is made up of 12 amino acids. Trimming took off 6 bases at V and 3 bases at J, with 8 bases between the two ends. The origin of this receptor is a woman between 70 and 85 years old with acute or convalescent COVID-19. This sequence joins TRBV6-1 and TRBJ1-1, with D unclear. The sequenced sample consisted of peripheral blood. CDR3 nucleotide sequence: TGTGCCAGCAGAAAGGCGGACACTGAAGCTTTCTTT. It codes for CASRKADTEAFF.